This T cell receptor (beta chain) came from a study of blood T cell repertoires in COVID-19. Germline loops: CDR1 SEHNR, CDR2 FQNEAQ (reference sequence). The CDR3 runs to 13 residues. Trimming took 5 bases from V and 9 from J, leaving 14 bases between them. Method: immunoSEQ multiplex PCR; TCRdb's copy keeps in-frame clones and lacks some. The repertoire holds roughly 60,000 clones, approximately 80% seen once, with 10% in the top ten. The sequence was collected from a man aged 45-65 years with COVID-19, enrolled during active disease. Material for sequencing was peripheral blood. This chain joins TRBV7-9 and TRBJ1-3, with D perhaps matching TRBD1 (5 bases). The CDR3 nucleotides read TGTGCCAGCAGCCCCGCTGGACAACTCACCATATATTTT. Protein sequence: CASSPAGQLTIYF.